This entry is about one T cell receptor beta chain. The sample belongs to a study of blood T cell repertoires in COVID-19. Overall study: Collection of acute and convalescent COVID-19 samples took place in the United States, Italy and Spain. T cells, B-cell-depleted T cells, or PBMCs supplied cDNA or gDNA.

Looked up from germline, CDR1 is WNHNN and CDR2 is SYGVQD (reference sequence). The CDR3 contains 15 residues. V was clipped by 2 bases and J by 6 bases; unmatched bases: 6. Authors' processing steps: Amplification of reference gene primers was used by the study to estimate nucleated cell counts. Assay: immunoSEQ multiplex PCR; the TCRdb copy retains only in-frame clones and omits some. V and J calls and clone size are those listed in that table; D and trimming were worked out from the DNA. The sample has about 240,000 clones, about nine tenths seen once. The genes are TRBV10-1 and TRBJ2-3; 9 bases map to TRBD2. This TCR was recovered from a man in his fifties or sixties who had recovered from COVID-19. The sequencing input was peripheral blood. DNA for the CDR3: TGCGCCAGCAGTGAGCGCAGCGGGGGGTGGGATACGCAGTATTTT. This sequence encodes CASSERSGGWDTQYF.